These 18 T cell receptor beta chains originate from one sample sequenced in a study of T cell repertoires in cytomegalovirus infection. The antigens of these receptors remain unknown. TCRdb processed the reads anew with MiXCR; each CDR3 protein has one entry. This sample carries approximately 89,000 distinct CDR3 sequences, about 24% of them seen once, and the ten largest clones take roughly 45%. The sequencing here drew on CD8+ T cells from cultured PBMCs, taken from culture after CMV antigen stimulation. The source is a human donor in good health (CMV status not recorded). Some clones in this sample may be carry-over from other donors' samples.

The chain uses TRBV29-1 and TRBJ1-1; D is ambiguous. The CDR3 is made up of 13 amino acids. CDR1 and CDR2 (germline): SQVTM, ANQGSEA. V was pared by 0 bases and J by 1 base, with 6 bases between. CDR3 sequence (DNA): TGCAGCGTTGAAGATCCGGAGAACACTGAAGCTTTCTTT. It specifies CSVEDPENTEAFF.

The rearrangement links TRBV19 to TRBJ1-5; TRBD1 aligns across 8 bases. The CDR3 covers 12 residues. Unmatched junction bases numbered 2, after V lost 7 bases and J lost 6 bases. Germline values: CDR1 LNHDA, CDR2 SQIVND (reference sequence). CDR3: CASKDRAQPQHF. Written as DNA, the CDR3 is TGTGCCAGTAAGGACAGGGCTCAGCCCCAGCATTTT.

The chain carries TRBV27 and TRBJ2-4, with TRBD1 matching over 8 bases. The germline CDR1 and CDR2 sequences are MNHEY and SMNVEV (reference sequence). CDR3 size: 14 residues. V lost 3 bases and J lost 5; bases outside the gene matches: 3. The CDR3 sequence is CASSLNRGENIQYF. CDR3 nucleotide sequence: TGTGCCAGCAGTTTGAACAGGGGGGAAAACATTCAGTACTTC.

This clonotype was counted only a few times. The V and J genes are TRBV3-1 and TRBJ1-6; no clear D. Trimming cost V 5 bases and J 7 bases, with 12 bases left between them. Germline V gene lookup returns CDR1 LGHDT and CDR2 YNNKEL (reference sequence). The length of the CDR3 is 14 residues. The CDR3 is CASSNMAVNSPLHF. The DNA for the CDR3 is TGTGCCAGCAGCAATATGGCGGTCAATTCACCCCTCCACTTT. Full variable domain (missing parts from reference TRBV3-1 and TRBJ1-6): DTAVSQTPKYLVTQMGNDKSIKCEQNLGHDTMYWYKQDSKKFLKIMFSYNNKELIINETVPNRFSPKSPDKAHLNLHINSLELGDSAVYFCASSNMAVNSPLHFGNGTRLTVT.

CDR3 amino acids: CASSLLNREETQYF. The CDR3 region has the DNA TGTGCCAGCAGTTTACTTAACAGGGAAGAGACCCAGTACTTC. V gene TRBV12-3 or TRBV12-4 combines with J gene TRBJ2-5, with D possibly matching TRBD1 (6 bases). This CDR3 spans 14 amino acids. Trimming stripped 2 bases from V and 3 bases from J, with 10 bases between.

This clonotype was counted between two and nine times. The rearrangement uses TRBV4-1 and TRBJ1-6, with D possibly being TRBD1 (5 bases). CDR3 size: 16 residues. From germline, CDR1 is MGHRA and CDR2 YSYEKL. The V end was cut by 8 bases, the J end by 0 bases, with 14 bases between. The CDR3 sequence: CASSPGTSSYNSPLHF. In nucleotides, the CDR3 is TGCGCCAGCTCGCCGGGGACCAGCTCCTATAATTCACCCCTCCACTTT.

This clonotype was counted only a few times. The rearrangement uses TRBV28 and TRBJ2-2, with unresolved D. CDR3 size: 16 residues. The ends were cut back, 5 bases at V and 0 bases at J, with 13 bases in the middle. Germline CDR1 MDHEN, CDR2 SYDVKM. The CDR3 spells CASSPLYPSNTGELFF. The CDR3 region has the DNA TGTGCCAGCAGTCCCCTCTATCCCTCGAACACCGGGGAGCTGTTTTTT.

This sequence joins TRBV6-8 and TRBJ2-3, with 10 bases lining up with TRBD1. The germline V gene has CDR1 MNHGY and CDR2 SAAAGT. This CDR3 contains 15 residues. V lost 8 bases and J lost 4; bases outside the gene matches: 9. The CDR3: CASGSPGQGSDTQYF. DNA for the CDR3: TGTGCCAGCGGTTCCCCGGGACAGGGGTCAGATACGCAGTATTTT.

This clonotype was seen once. The chain links TRBV4-1 to TRBJ2-4, with unresolved D. CDR1 is MGHRA and CDR2 is YSYEKL in the germline V gene. Trimming shortened V by 0 bases and J by 8 bases, and 5 bases separated the two germline ends. CDR3 length: 12 residues. The CDR3 DNA sequence: TGCGCCAGCAGCCAAGATAGGGACATTCAGTACTTC. Its translation is CASSQDRDIQYF.

This chain links TRBV20-1 with TRBJ2-3, with D possibly called TRBD1 or TRBD2 (5 bases each). Per germline, CDR1 DFQATT and CDR2 SNEGSKA (reference sequence). Trimming removed 3 bases from V and 2 bases from J, with 12 bases in between. The CDR3 spans 14 residues. CDR3 in amino acids: CSARGPSYTDTQYF. CDR3 bases: TGCAGTGCTAGGGGACCCTCCTACACAGATACGCAGTATTTT.

This clonotype was counted between two and nine times. The rearrangement uses TRBV7-9 and TRBJ2-5, with 7 nucleotides matching TRBD1. CDR1 and CDR2 from the germline V gene are SEHNR and FQNEAQ (reference sequence). V was clipped by 3 bases and J by 5 bases; unmatched bases: 6. The length of the CDR3 is 14 residues. The chain's CDR3 is CASSFGRRGETQYF. The CDR3 DNA reads TGTGCCAGCAGCTTTGGTCGCAGGGGGGAGACCCAGTACTTC.

Here the CDR3 DNA reads TGTGCCAGCAGTTTGCCCCTCAGGGGATATGGCTACACCTTC. It codes for CASSLPLRGYGYTF. The chain recombines TRBV28 with TRBJ1-2; maybe TRBD1 (6 bases). The CDR3 contains 14 residues. Trimming shortened V by 3 bases and J by 5 bases, and 13 bases separated the two germline ends. CDR1 and CDR2 from the germline V gene are MDHEN and SYDVKM.

The V and J genes are TRBV24-1 and TRBJ1-3; D is ambiguous. Trimming removed 3 bases at V and 0 bases at J, with 11 bases between. The CDR3 is 16 residues long. From germline, CDR1 is KGHDR and CDR2 SFDVKD. CDR3 loop: CATSDGRLVSGNTIYF. The CDR3 bases are TGTGCCACCAGTGATGGTCGTCTCGTCTCTGGAAACACCATATATTTT.

This clonotype qualifies as medium-sized. The genes are TRBV19 and TRBJ2-1; 7 positions agree with TRBD2. Germline lookup yields CDR1 LNHDA and CDR2 SQIVND (reference sequence). The CDR3 has 15 residues. V dropped 1 base and J dropped 4; count of bases not matched to a gene: 4. The CDR3 sequence is CASSIASGEYNEQFF. The CDR3 DNA reads as TGTGCCAGTAGTATAGCTAGCGGAGAATACAATGAGCAGTTCTTC. Filled out from reference TRBV19 and TRBJ2-1, the complete variable domain reads DGGITQSPKYLFRKEGQNVTLSCEQNLNHDAMYWYRQDPGQGLRLIYYSQIVNDFQKGDIAEGYSVSREKKESFPLTVTSAQKNPTAFYLCASSIASGEYNEQFFGPGTRLTVL.

This clonotype appeared many times. This chain joins TRBV7-2 and TRBJ1-2; D unresolved. Germline V gene sequence: CDR1 SGHTA, CDR2 FQGNSA. CDR3 size: 14 residues. The germline V and J ends were trimmed by 5 bases and 7 bases, with 17 bases remaining between them. The CDR3 is CASSPREIGSGYTF. The DNA for the CDR3 is TGTGCCAGCAGCCCAAGGGAGATCGGGAGTGGCTACACCTTC. The variable domain in full, completed from reference TRBV7-2 and TRBJ1-2, reads GAGVSQSPSNKVTEKGKDVELRCDPISGHTALYWYRQSLGQGLEFLIYFQGNSAPDKSGLPSDRFSAERTGGSVSTLTIQRTQQEDSAVYLCASSPREIGSGYTFGSGTRLTVV.

The chain joins TRBV12-3 or TRBV12-4 to TRBJ2-7; 7 positions agree with TRBD2. The CDR3 totals 15 residues. J was trimmed by 2 bases and V by 5 bases; bases with no gene match: 9. The DNA of the CDR3 is TGTGCCAGCAGTCCGGCGTGGGGGGGGGCCTACGAGCAGTACTTC. Translated, it gives CASSPAWGGAYEQYF.

This clonotype was seen a few times. The V and J genes are TRBV11-3 and TRBJ2-5; TRBD2 might be the D (7 bases). V was clipped by 5 bases and J by 2 bases, with 15 bases between them. The germline CDR1 and CDR2 sequences are SGHNT and YENEEA. The CDR3 runs to 15 residues. In DNA, the CDR3 is TGTGCCAGCAGCATCGGGGGGCTCAATCAAGAGACCCAGTACTTC. Protein: CASSIGGLNQETQYF.

This clonotype was seen at least ten times. The chain is built from TRBV12-3 or TRBV12-4 and TRBJ2-7, with D possibly matching TRBD1 (6 bases). The CDR3 is 12 residues long. V gave up 2 bases and J gave up 6 bases, with 8 bases separating them. This CDR3 reads CASSLPGAEQYF. The CDR3 nucleotides are TGTGCCAGCAGTTTACCAGGGGCCGAGCAGTACTTC.